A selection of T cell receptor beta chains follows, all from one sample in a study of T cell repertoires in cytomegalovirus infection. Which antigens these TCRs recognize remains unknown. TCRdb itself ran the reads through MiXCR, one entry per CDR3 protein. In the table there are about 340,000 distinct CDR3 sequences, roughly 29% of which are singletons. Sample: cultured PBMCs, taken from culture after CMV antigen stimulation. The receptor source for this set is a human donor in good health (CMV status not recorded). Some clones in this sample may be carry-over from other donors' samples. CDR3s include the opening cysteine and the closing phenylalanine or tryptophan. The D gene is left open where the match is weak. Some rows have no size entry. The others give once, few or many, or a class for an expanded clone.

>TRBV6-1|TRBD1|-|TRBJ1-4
CAGSRDRVYGNEKLFF
TGTGCCGGCAGTCGGGACAGGGTTTACGGTAATGAAAAACTGTTTTTT
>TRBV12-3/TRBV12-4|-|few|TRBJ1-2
CASSFGGAGYGYTF
TGTGCCAGCAGTTTCGGGGGCGCGGGCTATGGCTACACCTTC
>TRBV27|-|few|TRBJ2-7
CASTPRKSHEQYF
TGTGCCAGCACCCCGCGGAAGTCCCACGAGCAGTACTTC
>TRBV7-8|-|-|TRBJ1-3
CASSLQGTGNTIYF
TGTGCCAGCAGCTTACAGGGTACTGGAAACACCATATATTTT
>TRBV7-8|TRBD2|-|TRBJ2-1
CASSLVERGPYNEQFF
TGTGCCAGCAGCTTAGTGGAGCGGGGGCCGTACAATGAGCAGTTCTTC
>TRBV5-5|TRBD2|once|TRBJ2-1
CASTLTSRGSSYNEQFF
TGTGCCAGCACCTTGACTAGCCGAGGGAGCTCCTACAATGAGCAGTTCTTC
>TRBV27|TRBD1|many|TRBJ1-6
CASSSTGGNSPLHF
TGTGCCAGCAGTTCGACAGGGGGAAATTCACCCCTCCACTTT
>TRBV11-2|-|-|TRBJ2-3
CASSLSLGRTDTQYF
TGTGCCAGCAGCTTAAGCCTGGGACGCACAGATACGCAGTATTTT
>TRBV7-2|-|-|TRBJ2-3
CAIEQVLSTDTQYF
TGTGCCATCGAACAGGTTCTGAGCACAGATACGCAGTATTTT
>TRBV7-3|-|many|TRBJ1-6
CASSLNPRGGGNSPLHF
TGTGCCAGCAGCTTAAATCCCCGGGGGGGGGGCAATTCACCCCTCCACTTT